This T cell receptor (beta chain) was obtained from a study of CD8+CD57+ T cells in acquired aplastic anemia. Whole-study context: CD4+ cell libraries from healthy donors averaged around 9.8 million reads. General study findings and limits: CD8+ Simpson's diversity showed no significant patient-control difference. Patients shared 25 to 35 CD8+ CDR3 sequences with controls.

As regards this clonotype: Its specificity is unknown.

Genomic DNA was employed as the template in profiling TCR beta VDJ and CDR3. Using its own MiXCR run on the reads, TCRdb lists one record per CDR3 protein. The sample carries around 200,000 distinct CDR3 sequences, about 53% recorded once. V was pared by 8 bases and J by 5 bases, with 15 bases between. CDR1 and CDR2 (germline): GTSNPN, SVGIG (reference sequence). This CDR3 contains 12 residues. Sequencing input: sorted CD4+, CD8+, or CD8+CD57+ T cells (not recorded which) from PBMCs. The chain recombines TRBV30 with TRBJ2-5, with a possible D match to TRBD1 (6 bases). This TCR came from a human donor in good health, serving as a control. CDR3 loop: CARTGIEETQYF. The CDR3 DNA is TGTGCCCGCACAGGGATTGAGGAGACCCAGTACTTC.